The 8 T cell receptor beta chains below come from one sample, sequenced in a study of cytomegalovirus exposure and HLA in healthy donors. PCR employed 60 Vbeta and 13 Jbeta primers. The protocol was immunoSEQ multiplex PCR, while the TCRdb copy is restricted to in-frame clones and leaves out a portion. The table records about 82,000 clones, 85% to 90% of them present only once. Sample: PBMCs. These receptors came from a man in his late teens or twenties in good health and CMV-seronegative.

The chain is built from TRBV14 and TRBJ2-7; possibly TRBD1 for D (6 bases). CDR3 size: 13 residues. Germline V lookup: CDR1 SGHDN, CDR2 FVKESK. Trimming took 0 bases from V and 9 from J, leaving 12 bases between them. CDR3 protein: CASSQEYRRGQYF. The CDR3 DNA reads as TGTGCCAGCAGCCAAGAATATCGCAGGGGGCAGTACTTC.

V gene TRBV4-2 combines with J gene TRBJ1-1; TRBD1 is a possible D gene (5 bases). In germline, CDR1 is LGHNA, CDR2 YNFKEQ. This CDR3 region has 16 residues. V shed 3 bases and J shed 1 base, with 15 bases lying between them. The CDR3 protein is CASSQDVSGSNTEAFF. In DNA form, the CDR3 reads TGTGCCAGCAGCCAGGATGTGTCAGGGTCGAACACTGAAGCTTTCTTT.

The genes are TRBV5-4 and TRBJ1-1, with D uncertain. There are 14 residues in the CDR3. Trimming removed 0 bases at V and 1 base at J, with 7 bases between. From germline, CDR1 is SGHNT and CDR2 YYREEE (reference sequence). DNA of the CDR3: TGTGCCAGCAGCTTGGACATCCAGAACACTGAAGCTTTCTTT. As protein: CASSLDIQNTEAFF.

J is TRBJ2-7 and V is TRBV7-2; 10 bases agree with TRBD2. V lost 1 base, J lost 0 bases, and 3 bases stayed unmatched. This CDR3 comprises 16 residues. Germline loops: CDR1 SGHTA, CDR2 FQGNSA. CDR3: CASSLVSSGSSYEQYF. The CDR3 DNA sequence: TGTGCCAGCAGCTTAGTGTCTAGCGGGAGCTCCTACGAGCAGTACTTC.

The J gene is TRBJ1-2, the V gene TRBV6-5; unclear D gene. CDR3 length: 9 amino acids. CDR1 is MNHEY, CDR2 SVGAGI, per germline. Trimming left V 11 bases short and J 5 bases short, with 6 bases between. This CDR3 is CAGIYGYTF. In DNA, the CDR3 is TGTGCCGGCATATATGGCTACACCTTC.

The chain links TRBV29-1 to TRBJ1-2, with D tentatively TRBD1 (5 bases). This CDR3 contains 12 residues. V was shortened by 6 bases and J by 8 bases, with 16 bases between the two germline ends. Per germline, CDR1 SQVTM and CDR2 ANQGSEA. In DNA, the CDR3 is TGCAGCGTCGATCAGCAGGGATGGGGCTACACCTTC. Its protein is CSVDQQGWGYTF. Complete variable domain (other parts from reference TRBV29-1 and TRBJ1-2): SAVISQKPSRDICQRGTSLTIQCQVDSQVTMMFWYRQQPGQSLTLIATANQGSEATYESGFVIDKFPISRPNLTFSTLTVSNMSPEDSSIYLCSVDQQGWGYTFGSGTRLTVV.

In DNA, the CDR3 is TGTGCCAGCAGTTTACGAGCGGGAGCGAAAGAGACCCAGTACTTC. Protein product: CASSLRAGAKETQYF. The rearrangement links TRBV28 to TRBJ2-5, with 8 bases lining up with TRBD2. The germline CDR1 and CDR2 sequences are MDHEN and SYDVKM. The CDR3 has 15 amino acids. Trimming cost V 2 bases and J 3 bases; bases outside gene matches: 5.

The chain has TRBV28 and TRBJ1-5, with D uncertain. Deletions cut 7 bases from V and 6 bases from J, with 10 bases between. The CDR3 length is 12 residues. Germline CDR1 MDHEN, CDR2 SYDVKM. CDR3 amino acids: CASNVGSQPQHF. CDR3 DNA: TGTGCCAGCAACGTGGGCTCTCAGCCCCAGCATTTT.